This T cell receptor (beta chain) was sequenced during a study of blood T cell repertoires in COVID-19. The CDR3 runs to 16 residues. Germline V lookup: CDR1 MNHNS, CDR2 SASEGT. V shed 1 base and J shed 8 bases, with 20 bases lying between them. Generated by immunoSEQ multiplex PCR, the TCRdb table keeps only in-frame clones and is missing some. The profile shows 180,000 or so clones, more than 70% of them singletons. The rearrangement links TRBV6-1 to TRBJ1-2; no clear D. The receptor's source is a man aged 18-30 years with active or convalescent COVID-19. The sample was peripheral blood. The CDR3 here is CASSEGEAVAFRGYTF. CDR3 DNA: TGTGCCAGCAGTGAAGGGGAGGCAGTTGCTTTTCGCGGCTACACCTTC.